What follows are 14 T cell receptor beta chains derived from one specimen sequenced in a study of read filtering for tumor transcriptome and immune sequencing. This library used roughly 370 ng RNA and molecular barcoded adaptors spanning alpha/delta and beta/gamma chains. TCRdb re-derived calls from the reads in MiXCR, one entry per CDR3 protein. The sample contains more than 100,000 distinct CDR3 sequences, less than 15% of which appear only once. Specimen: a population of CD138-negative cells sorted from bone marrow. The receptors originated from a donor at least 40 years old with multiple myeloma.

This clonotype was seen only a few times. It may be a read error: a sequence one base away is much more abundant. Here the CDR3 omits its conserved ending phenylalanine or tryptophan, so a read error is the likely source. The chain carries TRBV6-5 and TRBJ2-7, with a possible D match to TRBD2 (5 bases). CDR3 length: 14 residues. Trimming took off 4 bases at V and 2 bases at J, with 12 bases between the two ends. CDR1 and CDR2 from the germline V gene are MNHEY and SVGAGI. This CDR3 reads CASSWRALAYEQYL. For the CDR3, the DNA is TGTGCCAGCAGTTGGCGGGCGCTTGCCTACGAGCAGTACCTC.

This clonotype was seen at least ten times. CDR3 region: CASSQERAGWRRTDTQYF. CDR3 DNA sequence: TGTGCCAGCAGCCAAGAGCGAGCGGGATGGCGACGTACAGATACGCAGTATTTT. The gene calls are TRBV3-1 and TRBJ2-3, with 7 bases that match TRBD2. The CDR3 is made up of 18 amino acids. With V trimmed by 0 bases and J by 3 bases, 12 bases remained unmatched. CDR1 and CDR2 from the germline V gene are LGHDT and YNNKEL (reference sequence).

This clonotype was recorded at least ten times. The CDR3 DNA is TGTGCCAGCGCAACCGCGCAGACAGGGCCGCTCGAGCAGTACTTC. As protein: CASATAQTGPLEQYF. V usage is TRBV6-6 and J usage is TRBJ2-7, with 7 bases that match TRBD1. The CDR3 sequence is 15 residues long. Losses at the gene ends were 8 bases for V and 6 bases for J; bases not matched to a gene: 16. CDR1 MNHNY and CDR2 SVGAGI come from the germline V gene (reference sequence).

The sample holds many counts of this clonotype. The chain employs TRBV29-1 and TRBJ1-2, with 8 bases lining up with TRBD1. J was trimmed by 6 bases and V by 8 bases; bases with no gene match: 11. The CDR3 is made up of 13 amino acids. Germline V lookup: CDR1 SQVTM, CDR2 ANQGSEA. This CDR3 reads CSFFPTGEDGYTF. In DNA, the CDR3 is TGCAGCTTCTTCCCGACAGGGGAGGATGGCTACACCTTC.

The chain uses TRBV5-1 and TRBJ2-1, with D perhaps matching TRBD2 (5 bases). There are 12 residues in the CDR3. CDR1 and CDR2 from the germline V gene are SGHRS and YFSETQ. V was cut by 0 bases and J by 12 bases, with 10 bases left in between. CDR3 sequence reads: CASSLAGIVQFF. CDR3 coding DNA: TGCGCCAGCAGCTTGGCCGGGATAGTGCAGTTCTTC.

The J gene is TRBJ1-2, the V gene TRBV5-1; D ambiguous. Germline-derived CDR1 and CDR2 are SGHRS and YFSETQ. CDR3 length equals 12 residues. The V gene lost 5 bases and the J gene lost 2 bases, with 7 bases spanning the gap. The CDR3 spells CASRSGNYGYTF. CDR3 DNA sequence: TGCGCCAGCAGATCGGGCAACTATGGCTACACCTTC. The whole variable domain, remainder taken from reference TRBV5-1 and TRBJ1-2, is KAGVTQTPRYLIKTRGQQVTLSCSPISGHRSVSWYQQTPGQGLQFLFEYFSETQRNKGNFPGRFSGRQFSNSRSEMNVSTLELGDSALYLCASRSGNYGYTFGSGTRLTVV.

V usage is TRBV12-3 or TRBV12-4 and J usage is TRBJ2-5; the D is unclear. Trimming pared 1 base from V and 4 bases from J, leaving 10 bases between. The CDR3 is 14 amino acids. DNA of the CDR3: TGTGCCAGCAGTTTAGACGGTAGAGGAGAGACCCAGTACTTC. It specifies CASSLDGRGETQYF.

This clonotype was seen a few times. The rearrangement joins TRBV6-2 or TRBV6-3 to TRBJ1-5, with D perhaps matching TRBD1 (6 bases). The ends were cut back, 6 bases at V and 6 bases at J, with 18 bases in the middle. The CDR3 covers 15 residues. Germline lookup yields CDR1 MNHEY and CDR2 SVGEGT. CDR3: CASSPGTGNGQPQHF. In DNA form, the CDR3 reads TGTGCCAGCAGCCCCGGAACAGGGAACGGTCAGCCCCAGCATTTT.

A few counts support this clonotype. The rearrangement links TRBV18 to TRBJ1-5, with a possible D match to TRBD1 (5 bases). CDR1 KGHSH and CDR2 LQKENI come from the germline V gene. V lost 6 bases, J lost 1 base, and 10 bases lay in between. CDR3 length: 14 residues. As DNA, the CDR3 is TGTGCCAGCTCCCGCGGGGGAAGCAATCAGCCCCAGCATTTT. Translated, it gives CASSRGGSNQPQHF.

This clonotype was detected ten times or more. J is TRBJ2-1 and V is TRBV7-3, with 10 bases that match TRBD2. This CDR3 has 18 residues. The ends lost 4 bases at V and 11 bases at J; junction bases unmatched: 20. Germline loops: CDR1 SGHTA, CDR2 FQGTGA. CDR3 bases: TGTGCCAGCAGCTCCCCGGGCTCTAGCGGGGGAGCAGCAATGAAGCAGTTCTTC. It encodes CASSSPGSSGGAAMKQFF.

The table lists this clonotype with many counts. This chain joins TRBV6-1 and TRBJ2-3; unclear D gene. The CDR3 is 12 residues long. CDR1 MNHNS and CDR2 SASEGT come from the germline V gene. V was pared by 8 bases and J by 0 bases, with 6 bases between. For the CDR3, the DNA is TGTGCCAGCTGTAGAAGCACAGATACGCAGTATTTT. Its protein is CASCRSTDTQYF.

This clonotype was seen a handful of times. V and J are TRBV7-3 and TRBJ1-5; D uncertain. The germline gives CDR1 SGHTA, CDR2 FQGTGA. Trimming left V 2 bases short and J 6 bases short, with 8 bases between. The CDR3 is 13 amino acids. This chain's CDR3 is CASSLSEGQPQHF. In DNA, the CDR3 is TGTGCCAGCAGCTTATCGGAGGGTCAGCCCCAGCATTTT.

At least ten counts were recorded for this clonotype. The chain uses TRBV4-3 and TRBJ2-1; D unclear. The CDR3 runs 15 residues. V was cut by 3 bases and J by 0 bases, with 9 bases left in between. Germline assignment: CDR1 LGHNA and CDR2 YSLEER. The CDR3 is CASSHDLSSYNEQFF. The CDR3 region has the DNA TGCGCCAGCAGCCATGACTTGAGCTCCTACAATGAGCAGTTCTTC.

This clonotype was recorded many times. The DNA of the CDR3 is TGTGCCAGCACCTCTACGGGGGGATACGACAATGAGCAGTTCTTC. Protein product: CASTSTGGYDNEQFF. The chain uses TRBV12-3 or TRBV12-4 and TRBJ2-1; 7 nucleotides match TRBD2. Unmatched junction bases numbered 11, after V lost 7 bases and J lost 5 bases. The CDR3 is made up of 15 amino acids.